This T cell receptor beta chain was sequenced in a study of breast tumors, draining lymph nodes, adjacent tissues listed by TCRdb under 2016. Concerning the study at large: TCR beta repertoires were compared across tumor, adjacent nontumor tissue and axillary lymph nodes obtained from breast cancer patients. The study was designed to assess the relationships and possible T-cell exchange between tumor, surrounding tissue and draining lymph node repertoires in human breast cancer.

The listed sequencing device is Illumina HiSeq 2000. Multiplex PCR amplification was used to generate the TCR beta chain libraries. The amplified TCR beta chain products were analyzed by high-throughput sequencing. TCRdb cleaned the public reads at Q25 with fastp, built clones with MiXCR and kept in-frame beta chains. When rows share a CDR3 protein, they turn into one entry using the most common DNA and genes. Within this sample are 150,000 to 250,000 distinct CDR3 sequences, with 30% to 40% of them counted one time only. Jointly, the top ten make up 4% to 4.5% of the sample. On this clonotype: Which antigen it targets is not known. No base quality information exists; no much larger clone differs at one position.

The germline V gene (reference sequence) gives CDR1 as DFQATT and CDR2 as SNEGSKA. A distance of 9 bases separates the germline ends of V and J, which lose 4 bases and 0 bases respectively. Its CDR3 holds 13 amino acids, cysteine through phenylalanine. The retained sequence is limited to the CDR3, 39 bases, with the frame set at the first base. Lymph node samples came from the axillary draining lymph nodes of breast cancer patients. Study-wide conclusions, independent of this receptor: T-cell repertoire diversity in tumors was found to be lower than in lymph nodes but higher than in nontumor tissue, and preferential V and J gene usage was observed. The data were considered consistent with the idea that most tumor T cells come from the lymph node and then expand in tumor tissue. The conclusion that tumor T cells originate in lymph nodes was presented as consistent with a hypothesis rather than as directly demonstrated. Tumor and nontumor tissue repertoires were found to be significantly more similar in luminal-like than in basal-like breast cancer.

The clonotype comes from a female donor with breast cancer. Some clones in this sample may be carry-over from other donors' samples. The chain employs TRBV20-1 and TRBJ1-1; no confident D gene assignment can be made. The sequenced material came from axillary lymph node tissue. The CDR3 has the sequence CSATVIVNTEAFF. The nucleotide sequence reads TGCAGTGCTACAGTGATTGTGAACACTGAAGCTTTCTTT.